These T cell receptor beta chains were read from a single sample in a study of T cell responses to AZD1222 COVID-19 vaccine. Sequencing used immunoSEQ multiplex PCR; TCRdb keeps in-frame clones, though not all of them. The sample has approximately 140,000 clones, 85% to 95% seen once. This specimen consisted of peripheral blood, obtained on day 0 of AZD1222 vaccination. The receptors here all came from an adult in good health. The CDR3 runs from the conserved cysteine through the conserved F or W. D genes are given only for firm matches. Size tells how often a clone was seen (once, few, many) or the class of an expanded clone, and some rows leave it out.

TRBJ2-5	.	TRBD2	TRBV3-1/TRBV3-2	CASSPQLAGGNQEAQYF	TGTGCCAGCAGCCCGCAACTAGCGGGGGGGAACCAAGAGGCCCAGTACTTC
TRBJ1-1	.	.	TRBV4-2	CASSSIGAEAFF	TGTGCCAGCAGCTCAATCGGGGCTGAAGCTTTCTTT
TRBJ2-1	.	TRBD1	TRBV11-3	CASSLIRGPTYNEQFF	TGTGCCAGCAGCTTAATCAGGGGGCCCACCTACAATGAGCAGTTCTTC
TRBJ2-3	.	TRBD2	TRBV30	CAWSRGGTDTQYF	TGTGCCTGGAGCCGGGGGGGCACAGATACGCAGTATTTT
TRBJ1-2	.	.	TRBV13	CASSLRDYTF	TGTGCCAGCAGCTTAAGAGACTACACCTTC
TRBJ1-2	.	.	TRBV28	CASSLEGNYGYTF	TGTGCCAGCAGTTTGGAGGGAAACTATGGCTACACCTTC
TRBJ1-2	.	.	TRBV5-6	CATTGGNRDGYTF	TGTGCCACCACGGGTGGGAATCGTGATGGCTACACCTTC
TRBJ1-3	.	.	TRBV30	CAWSGLDFRGNDGNTIYF	TGTGCCTGGAGCGGGCTCGATTTTAGGGGAAATGATGGAAACACCATATATTTT
TRBJ1-1	.	.	TRBV19	CATSTGNTEAFF	TGTGCCACCTCGACTGGGAACACTGAAGCTTTCTTT
TRBJ2-3	.	.	TRBV7-2	CASSLMGSPDTQYF	TGTGCCAGCAGCTTGATGGGGAGCCCAGATACGCAGTATTTT
TRBJ1-3	.	.	TRBV28	CASTGNYNTIYF	TGTGCCAGCACGGGAAACTATAACACCATATATTTT
TRBJ2-1	.	TRBD2	TRBV6-4	CASSAGTSGEQFF	TGTGCCAGCAGTGCGGGGACTAGCGGTGAGCAGTTCTTC
TRBJ2-2	.	TRBD2	TRBV11-2	CASSRSLKSGGGITGELFF	TGTGCCAGCAGCCGATCTCTAAAGTCGGGCGGGGGAATCACCGGGGAGCTGTTTTTT
TRBJ1-2	.	.	TRBV5-1	CASSPGGANVNGYTF	TGCGCCAGCAGTCCGGGAGGGGCCAACGTAAATGGCTACACCTTC
TRBJ2-3	.	.	TRBV7-2	CASSLNGLTDTQYF	TGTGCCAGCAGCTTAAACGGGCTCACAGATACGCAGTATTTT
TRBJ2-1	.	TRBD2	TRBV19	CASSRFGREIYEQFF	TGTGCCAGTAGTAGATTTGGGCGGGAGATCTATGAGCAGTTCTTC
TRBJ2-7	.	TRBD2	TRBV7-3	CASSVSGAHEQYF	TGTGCCAGCAGCGTCAGCGGGGCCCACGAGCAGTACTTC
TRBJ1-2	.	TRBD1	TRBV7-3	CASSPGQGNYGYTF	TGTGCCAGCAGTCCCGGACAGGGGAACTATGGCTACACCTTC
TRBJ1-1	few	.	TRBV19	CASSQNVVGHTEAFF	TGTGCCAGTAGTCAAAATGTCGTGGGGCACACTGAAGCTTTCTTT
TRBJ2-1	.	.	TRBV20-1	CSASRVGVDEQFF	TGCAGTGCTAGTCGGGTCGGGGTCGATGAGCAGTTCTTC
TRBJ2-5	.	.	TRBV10-3	CATRTAQETQYF	TGTGCCACCCGGACGGCACAAGAGACCCAGTACTTC
TRBJ1-2	few	TRBD1	TRBV10-3	CAISEWGQSKGGYGYTF	TGTGCCATCAGTGAGTGGGGACAGTCCAAGGGTGGCTATGGCTACACCTTC
TRBJ1-2	.	.	TRBV3-1/TRBV3-2	CASNLQGGGYTF	TGTGCCAGCAACTTACAGGGAGGCGGCTACACCTTC
TRBJ2-1	.	TRBD1	TRBV10-2	CASWDSKAYNEQFF	TGCGCCAGCTGGGACAGTAAAGCCTACAATGAGCAGTTCTTC
TRBJ1-2	.	TRBD1	TRBV27	CASSFRAQGRGYTF	TGTGCCAGCAGTTTTCGCGCACAGGGGCGAGGCTACACCTTC
TRBJ1-2	.	.	TRBV6-5	CASSPGPPSYGYTF	TGTGCCAGCAGTCCCGGGCCACCCTCTTATGGCTACACCTTC
TRBJ1-2	.	.	TRBV20-1	CSARTQRGYTF	TGCAGTGCTCGAACCCAGAGAGGCTACACCTTC
TRBJ1-5	.	TRBD1	TRBV7-2	CASSLRQGPDQPQHF	TGTGCCAGCAGCCTTAGACAGGGCCCCGATCAGCCCCAGCATTTT
TRBJ1-1	.	.	TRBV5-1	CASSLVPGMTEAFF	TGCGCCAGCAGCTTGGTCCCAGGGATGACTGAAGCTTTCTTT
TRBJ2-5	few	TRBD2	TRBV9	CASSVWGGGSQETQYF	TGTGCCAGCAGCGTATGGGGCGGGGGGAGCCAAGAGACCCAGTACTTC
TRBJ1-2	once	TRBD1	TRBV4-3	CASSQGDRALYGYTF	TGCGCCAGCAGCCAAGGGGACAGGGCCCTTTATGGCTACACCTTC
TRBJ2-7	.	TRBD2	TRBV27	CASSLDGGTYEQYF	TGTGCCAGCAGTTTAGACGGGGGGACCTACGAGCAGTACTTC